One sample yielded the 20 T cell receptor beta chains listed below, sequenced in a study of memory CD4+ T cells and cytomegalovirus serostatus. Measured with immunoSEQ multiplex PCR; TCRdb has only the in-frame clones, and not every one. The repertoire holds some 50,000 clones, with 70% to 80% as singletons. The sort gate was single viable CD3+CD4+CD8-CD45RO+ cells for memory CD4+ T cells. The sequencing input was memory CD4+ T cells from blood. The source is an adult in good health and CMV-seronegative.

The chain combines TRBV2 with TRBJ1-6; D call uncertain. The germline CDR1 and CDR2 sequences are SNHLY and FYNNEI. V was pared by 9 bases and J by 8 bases, with 14 bases between. This CDR3 comprises 13 residues. Here the CDR3 DNA reads TGTGCCAGTAAGGAACATACCGATTCACCCCTCCACTTT. Translating it yields CASKEHTDSPLHF.

The chain uses TRBV9 and TRBJ2-7, with TRBD2 matching over 11 bases. CDR3 length: 18 residues. The junction had 10 bases not matched to a gene; V was cut back by 0 bases and J by 2 bases. Germline loops: CDR1 SGDLS, CDR2 YYNGEE. The CDR3 region is CASSVGISGGAMPYEQYF. The CDR3 DNA is TGTGCCAGCAGCGTAGGAATTAGCGGGGGGGCAATGCCCTACGAGCAGTACTTC. Filled out from reference TRBV9 and TRBJ2-7, the complete variable domain reads DSGVTQTPKHLITATGQRVTLRCSPRSGDLSVYWYQQSLDQGLQFLIQYYNGEERAKGNILERFSAQQFPDLHSELNLSSLELGDSALYFCASSVGISGGAMPYEQYFGPGTRLTVT.

This chain uses TRBV2 with TRBJ2-7, with 9 bases aligning to TRBD1. Trimming removed 7 bases from V and 3 bases from J; junction bases left unmatched: 4. The CDR3 is 13 amino acids. CDR1 SNHLY and CDR2 FYNNEI come from the germline V gene. The CDR3 DNA sequence: TGTGCCAGCATCCGGGACAGGGACTACGAGCAGTACTTC. This translates into CASIRDRDYEQYF.

The genes are TRBV28 and TRBJ1-3, with 8 bases lining up with TRBD1. The V gene's germline CDR1 is MDHEN and CDR2 SYDVKM. The CDR3 contains 14 residues. The V and J ends lost 5 bases and 5 bases, in that order; junction bases with no gene match: 5. This CDR3 reads CASSPRTGRNTIYF. The CDR3 DNA follows: TGTGCCAGCAGTCCACGGACAGGGAGAAACACCATATATTTT.

This clone was seen a few times. This rearrangement joins TRBV29-1 to TRBJ1-1; D is undetermined. In germline, CDR1 is SQVTM, CDR2 ANQGSEA. V was shortened by 7 bases and J by 7 bases, with 19 bases between the two germline ends. This CDR3 contains 13 residues. The CDR3 region has the DNA TGCAGCGCCAGCGTCGGGCTTCTCGGTGAAGCTTTCTTT. Translating it yields CSASVGLLGEAFF.

CDR3 bases: TGTGCCAGCAGTTCGGACGGGACAGCGAACACTGAAGCTTTCTTT. Protein sequence: CASSSDGTANTEAFF. This chain connects TRBV28 to TRBJ1-1, with TRBD1 identical over 7 bases. The CDR3 totals 15 residues. The V and J ends lost 4 bases and 1 base, in that order; junction bases with no gene match: 6. CDR1 is MDHEN and CDR2 is SYDVKM in the germline V gene.

Here the CDR3 reads CAHKTGWGEKLFF. For the CDR3, the DNA is TGTGCCCATAAGACAGGGTGGGGTGAAAAACTGTTTTTT. V gene TRBV30 combines with J gene TRBJ1-4; 7 bases line up with TRBD1. The V and J ends lost 8 bases and 7 bases, in that order; junction bases with no gene match: 10. CDR3 length: 13 amino acids. Germline V lookup: CDR1 GTSNPN, CDR2 SVGIG (reference sequence). Using reference TRBV30 and TRBJ1-4 for the parts outside the CDR3, the full variable domain is SQTIHQWPATLVQPVGSPLSLECTVEGTSNPNLYWYRQAAGRGLQLLFYSVGIGQISSEVPQNLSASRPQDRQFILSSKKLLLSDSGFYLCAHKTGWGEKLFFGSGTQLSVL.

The chain combines TRBV4-2 with TRBJ2-3; 15 bases agree with TRBD2. Germline V gene sequence: CDR1 LGHNA, CDR2 YNFKEQ. The length of the CDR3 is 18 residues. V was pared by 4 bases and J by 1 base, with 6 bases of the junction left unmatched. Written as DNA, the CDR3 is TGTGCCAGCAGCCCGAGGACTAGCGGGGGGGCAGGCACAGATACGCAGTATTTT. This gives the protein CASSPRTSGGAGTDTQYF.

This chain connects TRBV27 to TRBJ1-2; 10 bases fit TRBD1. The CDR3 covers 15 residues. Germline CDR1 and CDR2: MNHEY and SMNVEV (reference sequence). Unmatched junction bases numbered 3, after V lost 3 bases and J lost 2 bases. The CDR3 nucleotides read TGTGCCAGCAGTTTGGTGGGACAGGGGAACTATGGCTACACCTTC. Amino acids: CASSLVGQGNYGYTF.

The rearrangement links TRBV29-1 to TRBJ2-5, with D perhaps matching TRBD1 or TRBD2 (6 bases each). With 8 bases removed from V and 5 bases from J, the gap between germline ends came to 24 bases. The germline gives CDR1 SQVTM, CDR2 ANQGSEA. The CDR3 totals 15 residues. The CDR3 here is CSLTQDRIGGETQYF. DNA for the CDR3: TGCAGCCTGACGCAGGACAGAATTGGAGGGGAGACCCAGTACTTC. The full variable domain, rest sourced from reference TRBV29-1 and TRBJ2-5, is SAVISQKPSRDICQRGTSLTIQCQVDSQVTMMFWYRQQPGQSLTLIATANQGSEATYESGFVIDKFPISRPNLTFSTLTVSNMSPEDSSIYLCSLTQDRIGGETQYFGPGTRLLVL.

The V call is TRBV28, the J call TRBJ1-1; 7 bases agree with TRBD1. V shed 6 bases and J 0 bases; nucleotides not matched to a gene: 4. The CDR3 runs to 14 residues. Per germline, CDR1 MDHEN and CDR2 SYDVKM. The CDR3 protein is CASRKQGMNTEAFF. The CDR3 DNA follows: TGTGCCAGCAGAAAACAGGGGATGAACACTGAAGCTTTCTTT.

The rearrangement uses TRBV6-5 and TRBJ2-3; D might be TRBD1 (6 bases). Per germline, CDR1 MNHEY and CDR2 SVGAGI. Trimming cost V 8 bases and J 4 bases, with 13 bases left between them. There are 13 residues in the CDR3. The CDR3 loop reads CASGAGAADTQYF. The CDR3 DNA sequence: TGTGCCAGCGGAGCAGGGGCGGCAGATACGCAGTATTTT.

The rearrangement links TRBV5-6 to TRBJ2-7; 9 bases align to TRBD1. This CDR3 is built from 16 residues. The V gene's germline CDR1 is SGHDT and CDR2 YYEEEE. V gave up 3 bases and J gave up 7 bases; unmatched junction bases: 14. CDR3 in amino acids: CASSSQIGTGSIEQYF. CDR3 nucleotides: TGTGCCAGCAGCTCCCAAATTGGGACAGGGTCAATTGAGCAGTACTTC. Combining the CDR3 with reference TRBV5-6 and TRBJ2-7 gives the whole variable domain DAGVTQSPTHLIKTRGQQVTLRCSPKSGHDTVSWYQQALGQGPQFIFQYYEEEERQRGNFPDRFSGHQFPNYSSELNVNALLLGDSALYLCASSSQIGTGSIEQYFGPGTRLTVT.

The genes are TRBV5-1 and TRBJ2-5; D might be TRBD1 (6 bases). V lost 0 bases to trimming and J lost 2 bases, with 8 bases between them. CDR1 and CDR2 from the germline V gene are SGHRS and YFSETQ. The CDR3 loop spans 14 amino acids. The CDR3 reads CASSLGRGQETQYF. CDR3 sequence (DNA): TGCGCCAGCAGCTTGGGCAGGGGACAAGAGACCCAGTACTTC.

V usage is TRBV20-1 and J usage is TRBJ1-1, with unresolved D. Germline V CDR1 and CDR2: DFQATT, SNEGSKA (reference sequence). Trimming left V 3 bases short and J 4 bases short, with 6 bases between. This CDR3 has 11 residues. CDR3 coding DNA: TGCAGTGCTAGGAGCAGCACTGAAGCTTTCTTT. It yields the protein CSARSSTEAFF.

V and J are TRBV27 and TRBJ2-7, with 8 bases identical to TRBD1. Germline trimming cut 3 bases from V and 6 bases from J; bases unmatched to any gene: 4. This CDR3 is 13 amino acids long. Germline-derived CDR1 and CDR2 are MNHEY and SMNVEV (reference sequence). This CDR3 reads CASSFDRGFEQYF. In DNA form, the CDR3 reads TGTGCCAGCAGTTTCGACAGGGGCTTCGAGCAGTACTTC.

The V gene is TRBV11-2, the J gene TRBJ2-7; D might be TRBD1 (6 bases). Trimming left V 6 bases short and J 3 bases short, with 12 bases between. CDR3 length equals 13 residues. From germline, CDR1 is SGHAT and CDR2 FQNNGV. CDR3 nucleotides: TGTGCCAGCAGGGGGACATGGGACTACGAGCAGTACTTC. Protein product: CASRGTWDYEQYF.

The chain has TRBV5-6 and TRBJ2-3; 9 bases fit TRBD1. V dropped 1 base and J dropped 2; count of bases not matched to a gene: 8. Germline-derived CDR1 and CDR2 are SGHDT and YYEEEE. This CDR3 has 17 amino acids. CDR3 amino acids: CASSLPLGTGHTDTQYF. The CDR3 DNA sequence: TGTGCCAGCAGCTTGCCCCTCGGGACAGGGCACACAGATACGCAGTATTTT.

The J gene is TRBJ1-4, the V gene TRBV7-9, with TRBD1 as a possible D gene (6 bases). Trimming took 5 bases from V and 4 from J, leaving 14 bases between them. The CDR3 runs to 15 residues. The V gene's germline CDR1 is SEHNR and CDR2 FQNEAQ (reference sequence). DNA for the CDR3: TGTGCCAGCAGCCAAGGGAACAGGGTTAATGAAAAACTGTTTTTT. Translating gives CASSQGNRVNEKLFF. The variable domain in full, completed from reference TRBV7-9 and TRBJ1-4, reads DTGVSQNPRHKITKRGQNVTFRCDPISEHNRLYWYRQTLGQGPEFLTYFQNEAQLEKSRLLSDRFSAERPKGSFSTLEIQRTEQGDSAMYLCASSQGNRVNEKLFFGSGTQLSVL.

This chain joins TRBV5-3 and TRBJ2-5; tentative D call: TRBD1 (5 bases). TRBV5-3 is placed among ORFs of uncertain function. V lost 0 bases to trimming and J lost 3 bases, with 15 bases between them. The length of the CDR3 is 16 residues. The chain's CDR3 is CARSLALGETEETQYF. In DNA, the CDR3 is TGTGCCAGAAGCTTGGCGTTAGGGGAAACAGAAGAGACCCAGTACTTC.